What follows is one T cell receptor beta chain and its context. The antigen remains unidentified. This specimen belongs to a study of cytomegalovirus exposure and HLA in healthy donors. Looked up from germline, CDR1 is MNHNS and CDR2 is SASEGT. Trimming removed 4 bases from V and 1 base from J, with 7 bases in between. The CDR3 runs to 13 residues. 60 Vbeta and 13 Jbeta primers were used in PCR. Original analysis: It was a later analysis that counted about 80 million unique TCR beta chains, of which some 9.9 million were shared. Profiling relied on immunoSEQ multiplex PCR, and the TCRdb table lists in-frame clones only, not all of them. Clonal size and the V and J genes are those of that table, whereas D and trimming came from the DNA. The data show about 130,000 clones, with around 68% seen just once and more than 3.5% held by the top ten. Points from the study as a whole: Reported performance of the classifier showed diagnosis of cytomegalovirus status with high specificity and sensitivity. 87-base-pair reads could not separate some V segments, including TRBV6-2 and TRBV6-3. As a later analysis showed, a missense DCLRE1C variant was linked to trimming of TCR beta V- and J-genes.

The chain combines TRBV6-1 with TRBJ2-5; no reliable D call. The receptor's source is a man in his forties or fifties in good health and CMV-seropositive. The sample taken for sequencing was PBMCs. The CDR3 nucleotides are TGTGCCAGCAGTGCGACATTCCAAGAGACCCAGTACTTC. Translated: CASSATFQETQYF.